This is a list of T cell receptor beta chains from one sample in a study of control samples from healthy donors and cancer patients. Profiling relied on immunoSEQ multiplex PCR, and the TCRdb table lists in-frame clones only, not all of them. This table holds 100,000 to 150,000 clones, roughly 87% found once. The source material was blood. These receptors came from a man younger than 35 in good health. CDR3s include the opening cysteine and the closing phenylalanine or tryptophan. D genes are given only for firm matches. Some rows have no size entry. The others give once, few or many, or a class for an expanded clone.

J gene,V gene,D gene,CDR3 length,clone size,CDR3 DNA,CDR3 protein
TRBJ2-7,TRBV6-5,NA,14,NA,TGTGCCAGCATCTGGCGGGAAAGCTCCTACGAGCAGTACTTC,CASIWRESSYEQYF
TRBJ2-5,TRBV5-1,NA,14,NA,TGCGCCAGCAGCTTGAGTCGTGATAAAGAGACCCAGTACTTC,CASSLSRDKETQYF
TRBJ2-3,TRBV5-1,NA,16,NA,TGCGCCAGCAGCTTGGTGACCACGACTAGCACAGATACGCAGTATTTT,CASSLVTTTSTDTQYF
TRBJ1-5,TRBV19,TRBD1,15,once,TGTGCCAGTAGTCCTGGGACAGGGAAAAATCAGCCCCAGCATTTT,CASSPGTGKNQPQHF
TRBJ2-1,TRBV6-5,TRBD2,16,NA,TGTGCCAGCAGTTACCGCGGACTAGCGGGACCGAATGAGCAGTTCTTC,CASSYRGLAGPNEQFF
TRBJ1-1,TRBV19,NA,13,NA,TGTGCCAGTAGTGATTTAGGGGCCACTGAAGCTTTCTTT,CASSDLGATEAFF
TRBJ2-3,TRBV5-6,TRBD1,16,NA,TGTGCCAGCAGCCTTCAGACAGGGGGAAGCACAGATACGCAGTATTTT,CASSLQTGGSTDTQYF
TRBJ2-7,TRBV27,TRBD2,15,NA,TGTGCCAGCAGTTCAACGCGACTAGCGGGAGACGAGCAGTACTTC,CASSSTRLAGDEQYF
TRBJ1-5,TRBV29-1,NA,13,NA,TGCAGCGTGGGGGCAGGGGTAGGTCAGCCCCAGCATTTT,CSVGAGVGQPQHF
TRBJ1-1,TRBV9,NA,13,NA,TGTGCCAGCAGCGGTCGACAGCACACTGAAGCTTTCTTT,CASSGRQHTEAFF
TRBJ1-4,TRBV15,NA,12,NA,TGTGCCACCAGCAGAAGCAGTGAAAAACTGTTTTTT,CATSRSSEKLFF
TRBJ2-3,TRBV3-1/TRBV3-2,TRBD2,16,NA,TGTGCCAGCAGCCGAACTAGCGGGAGGAGCACAGATACGCAGTATTTT,CASSRTSGRSTDTQYF
TRBJ2-2,TRBV6-5,TRBD1,15,NA,TGTGCCAGCAGAAAAGGGACAGTAAACACCGGGGAGCTGTTTTTT,CASRKGTVNTGELFF
TRBJ1-1,TRBV19,NA,11,NA,TGTGCCAGTGTGAGGGGACTAGAAGCTTTCTTT,CASVRGLEAFF
TRBJ1-2,TRBV7-9,NA,14,NA,TGTGCCAGCAGCTTAGAAAAACAGGCGGATGGCTACACCTTC,CASSLEKQADGYTF
TRBJ1-1,TRBV28,NA,15,NA,TGTGCCAGCAGTTTATTAACCCGGGACCACACTGAAGCTTTCTTT,CASSLLTRDHTEAFF
TRBJ1-6,TRBV30,NA,15,NA,TGTGCCTGGATGGTCCCGGGCCCCAATAATTCACCCCTCCACTTT,CAWMVPGPNNSPLHF
TRBJ2-3,TRBV28,TRBD1,17,NA,TGTGCCAGCAGCCTAATTCGGACAGGAGCTAGCACAGATACGCAGTATTTT,CASSLIRTGASTDTQYF
TRBJ1-2,TRBV4-3,TRBD1,15,NA,TGCGCCAGCAGCCCCAGGACAGGGGATTGGGTTGGCTACACCTTC,CASSPRTGDWVGYTF
TRBJ1-5,TRBV7-6,NA,16,NA,TGTGCCAGCAGCTTAGCAGGCCCTATAAGCAATCAGCCCCAGCATTTT,CASSLAGPISNQPQHF
TRBJ2-3,TRBV2,NA,15,NA,TGTGCCAGCAGCCTTAGTGGGGCCCGAAGCCATACGCAGTATTTT,CASSLSGARSHTQYF
TRBJ2-3,TRBV28,NA,12,NA,TGTGCCAGCAGTTTATTCCAGGATACGCAGTATTTT,CASSLFQDTQYF
TRBJ2-1,TRBV20-1,NA,10,NA,TGCAGTGCTCGAAACAATGAGCAGTTCTTC,CSARNNEQFF
TRBJ1-3,TRBV28,NA,16,NA,TGTGCCAGCAGCCAATGGGGCGGAAGCTCTGGAAACACCATATATTTT,CASSQWGGSSGNTIYF
TRBJ1-1,TRBV19,NA,14,NA,TGTGCCAGTAGTAGGGAGGGAAGTTGGACTGAAGCTTTCTTT,CASSREGSWTEAFF
TRBJ2-7,TRBV6-6,NA,13,once,TGTGCCAGCAGTACCGACCTCGGATCTGGGGAGTACTTC,CASSTDLGSGEYF
TRBJ2-3,TRBV6-5,TRBD2,14,once,TGTGCCAGCAGAGCGGGAGGGATACCAGATACGCAGTATTTT,CASRAGGIPDTQYF
TRBJ2-7,TRBV18,NA,16,once,TGTGCCAGCTCAGCCCTGGGGTCGGCCGTTAGGGGCGAGCAGTACTTC,CASSALGSAVRGEQYF
TRBJ2-1,TRBV30,TRBD2,17,NA,TGTGCCTGGAGTGTACCCGAAGCGGGAGGGCCGTACAATGAGCAGTTCTTC,CAWSVPEAGGPYNEQFF
TRBJ1-4,TRBV11-2,NA,14,NA,TGTGCCAGCAGCGCGGGACTGATTAATGAAAAACTGTTTTTT,CASSAGLINEKLFF
TRBJ1-1,TRBV10-1,TRBD1,14,NA,TGCGCCAGCAGCCGGGGGACAGGGTCCACTGAAGCTTTCTTT,CASSRGTGSTEAFF
TRBJ1-6,TRBV6-4,NA,13,NA,TGTGCCAGCAGTGACGTCCGGGGCTCACCCCTCCACTTT,CASSDVRGSPLHF
TRBJ1-1,TRBV12-5,NA,14,once,TGTGCTAGTGGATCCACCGGGACAAGGGTTGAAGCTTTCTTT,CASGSTGTRVEAFF
TRBJ2-3,TRBV24-1,NA,14,NA,TGTGCCACCAGTGACTCCCTAAGGACAGATACGCAGTATTTT,CATSDSLRTDTQYF
TRBJ2-7,TRBV3-1/TRBV3-2,TRBD2,17,NA,TGTGCCAGCAGCCCGGGACTAGCGGGAGTTGTATCCTACGAGCAGTACTTC,CASSPGLAGVVSYEQYF
TRBJ2-4,TRBV11-2,TRBD2,17,NA,TGTGCCAGCAGACAACCGGGACTAGCGGGAATCGAAAACATTCAGTACTTC,CASRQPGLAGIENIQYF
TRBJ1-1,TRBV6-1,NA,16,NA,TGTGCCAGCAGTGAAGCTACCATTATGGGGAACACTGAAGCTTTCTTT,CASSEATIMGNTEAFF
TRBJ1-2,TRBV24-1,NA,13,NA,TGTGCCACCAGTGATCCGGGGGCGCGGGGCTACACCTTC,CATSDPGARGYTF